This T cell receptor beta chain derives from a study of blood T cell repertoires in COVID-19. Study summary: The United States, Italy and Spain supplied acute and convalescent COVID-19 samples. In each case, the material was cDNA or gDNA derived from T cells, B-cell-depleted T cells, or PBMCs.

In the study's own analysis: Estimated nucleated cell counts came from reference gene primer amplification. The protocol was immunoSEQ multiplex PCR, while the TCRdb copy is restricted to in-frame clones and leaves out a portion. V, J and clone size are those of that table, while D and trimming were read from the DNA. This sample yields over 50,000 clones, of which 85% are seen a single time; roughly 10% belongs to the top ten. Germline CDR1 is LGHDT and CDR2 is YNNKEL (reference sequence). This CDR3 comprises 12 residues. V shed 3 bases and J shed 2 bases, with 5 bases lying between them. The receptor was isolated from a human donor in a cohort sampled during active COVID-19. The J gene is TRBJ2-7, the V gene TRBV3-1 (or the pseudogene TRBV3-2), with D possibly TRBD1 on 5 matching bases. The sample comprised peripheral blood. The chain's CDR3 is CASSQGPYEQYF. Written as DNA, the CDR3 is TGTGCCAGCAGCCAGGGGCCCTACGAGCAGTACTTC.